These T cell receptor beta chains were read from a single sample in a study of neurological immune-mediated disorders. TCRdb processed the 5' RACE reads anew with MiXCR; each CDR3 protein has one entry. Altogether approximately 37,000 distinct CDR3 sequences are present, 3.2% being singletons, with the ten largest covering roughly 8.2%. The sequenced material came from PBMCs. These receptor sequences come from a woman aged 55-70 years with multiple sclerosis. CDR3s include the opening cysteine and the closing phenylalanine or tryptophan. D genes are given only for firm matches. Only some rows state a clone size, as once, few, many or a class for expanded clones.

clone_size	d_call	v_call	j_call	cdr3_aa	cdr3_nt
many	TRBD1	TRBV5-1	TRBJ2-6	CASSFVRDRVMRGANVLTF	TGCGCCAGCAGCTTCGTCCGAGACAGGGTAATGCGTGGGGCCAACGTCCTGACTTTC
many	.	TRBV18	TRBJ1-6	CASSPQAQGGSPLHF	TGTGCCAGCTCACCACAAGCACAGGGCGGTTCACCCCTCCACTTT
many	.	TRBV3-1	TRBJ2-2	CASSQGLVNTGELFF	TGTGCCAGCAGCCAAGGGCTTGTTAACACCGGGGAGCTGTTTTTT
many	.	TRBV2	TRBJ1-5	CASRLTTGANQPQHF	TGTGCCAGCAGACTCACGACAGGTGCAAATCAGCCCCAGCATTTT
many	TRBD1	TRBV12-3/TRBV12-4	TRBJ1-2	CASSFTGTGRKGYTF	TGTGCCAGCAGTTTTACCGGGACAGGCCGCAAGGGCTACACCTTC
many	.	TRBV7-2	TRBJ1-5	CASSLVGGSGFNQPQHF	TGTGCCAGCAGCCTGGTAGGAGGCTCTGGCTTTAATCAGCCCCAGCATTTT
many	.	TRBV7-6	TRBJ1-1	CASSLEEGPGNTEAFF	TGTGCCAGCAGCTTAGAAGAGGGCCCGGGGAACACTGAAGCTTTCTTT
many	.	TRBV5-1	TRBJ1-6	CASSLSPDRQNSPLHF	TGCGCCAGCAGCTTGAGTCCCGACAGGCAGAATTCACCCCTCCACTTT
many	.	TRBV6-5	TRBJ1-2	CASSYSIFNYGYTF	TGTGCCAGCAGTTACTCGATCTTTAACTATGGCTACACCTTC
many	.	TRBV29-1	TRBJ1-1	CSGGLAEAFF	TGTTCGGGGGGGCTTGCTGAAGCTTTCTTT
many	TRBD2	TRBV7-9	TRBJ2-1	CASSHRLAGFNEQFF	TGTGCCAGCAGCCATCGACTAGCGGGGTTCAATGAGCAGTTCTTC
many	TRBD1	TRBV7-8	TRBJ1-1	CASSLGRNRGADTEAFF	TGTGCCAGCAGCTTAGGCCGTAACAGGGGCGCGGACACTGAAGCTTTCTTT
many	TRBD1	TRBV5-6	TRBJ2-5	CASSPQGARETQYF	TGTGCCAGCAGCCCTCAGGGGGCTCGAGAGACCCAGTACTTC
many	.	TRBV5-1	TRBJ1-5	CASSEGSVNQPQHF	TGCGCCAGCAGCGAGGGGAGCGTAAATCAGCCCCAGCATTTT
many	TRBD1	TRBV20-1	TRBJ1-2	CSAMTGESYTF	TGCAGTGCGATGACAGGGGAGAGCTACACCTTC
many	TRBD1	TRBV27	TRBJ2-7	CASRLDFSTGGAYEQYF	TGTGCCAGCAGGCTGGACTTCTCGACAGGGGGGGCCTACGAGCAGTACTTC
many	TRBD2	TRBV7-8	TRBJ2-2	CASSWLAAGGAGELFF	TGTGCCAGCAGCTGGCTAGCGGCTGGAGGTGCCGGGGAGCTGTTTTTT
many	.	TRBV20-1	TRBJ2-5	CSAGRETQYF	TGCAGTGCTGGTAGGGAGACCCAGTACTTC
medium-sized	TRBD2	TRBV9	TRBJ2-1	CASGESGGPPNEQFF	TGTGCCAGCGGTGAAAGCGGGGGGCCCCCCAATGAGCAGTTCTTC
few	.	TRBV7-8	TRBJ2-2	CASSLVRGNTGELFF	TGTGCCAGCAGCTTAGTTCGAGGGAACACCGGGGAGCTGTTTTTT
many	.	TRBV12-3/TRBV12-4	TRBJ1-2	CASSLEGFGGYTF	TGTGCCAGCAGTTTGGAAGGGTTTGGTGGCTACACCTTC
many	TRBD1	TRBV5-1	TRBJ2-1	CASSLVGQVYNEQFF	TGCGCCAGCAGCTTGGTGGGACAGGTCTACAATGAGCAGTTCTTC
many	.	TRBV20-1	TRBJ2-1	CSAIRVEGTYSYNEQFF	TGCAGTGCTATCCGTGTCGAGGGGACTTACTCCTACAATGAGCAGTTCTTC
.	TRBD1	TRBV6-1	TRBJ1-5	CASSSLQGALDQPQHF	TGTGCCAGCAGCTCTTTACAGGGGGCGCTGGATCAGCCCCAGCATTTT
many	.	TRBV5-1	TRBJ1-1	CASSWRDPGAEAFF	TGCGCCAGCAGCTGGAGGGACCCCGGGGCTGAAGCTTTCTTT
many	.	TRBV27	TRBJ2-3	CASSLYLVPTDTQYF	TGTGCCAGCAGTTTATATTTGGTACCCACAGATACGCAGTATTTT
.	TRBD1	TRBV5-1	TRBJ2-2	CASKEIQGAQGTGELFF	TGCGCCAGCAAAGAAATACAGGGGGCCCAGGGAACCGGGGAGCTATTTTTT
many	.	TRBV7-9	TRBJ1-2	CASSLARQDRYTF	TGTGCCAGCAGCTTAGCTAGACAGGACCGCTACACCTTC
many	.	TRBV12-3/TRBV12-4	TRBJ1-5	CASSQDVQRPQHF	TGTGCCAGCAGTCAAGACGTACAGAGGCCCCAGCATTTT
.	TRBD2	TRBV5-1	TRBJ2-4	CASNTGLAGGPKNIQYF	TGCGCCAGCAATACCGGACTAGCGGGGGGACCCAAAAACATTCAGTACTTC
many	TRBD1	TRBV20-1	TRBJ2-5	CSARRDSPQETQYF	TGCAGTGCTAGGAGGGACAGTCCCCAAGAGACCCAGTACTTC
many	.	TRBV20-1	TRBJ1-5	CSASELASEGPQHF	TGCAGTGCTAGTGAATTGGCATCGGAAGGGCCCCAGCATTTT
many	.	TRBV6-1	TRBJ2-7	CASSEASGDAYEQYF	TGTGCCAGCAGTGAAGCGTCGGGGGATGCCTACGAGCAGTACTTC
many	TRBD1	TRBV7-9	TRBJ1-1	CASSSSGTVNTEAFF	TGTGCCAGCAGCTCGTCGGGGACAGTGAACACTGAAGCTTTCTTT
.	TRBD1	TRBV3-1	TRBJ2-3	CASSPGTGFTDTQYF	TGTGCCAGCAGCCCAGGGACAGGGTTCACAGATACGCAGTATTTT
many	.	TRBV20-1	TRBJ2-3	CSASEGGTDTQYF	TGCAGTGCTAGCGAGGGAGGCACAGATACGCAGTATTTT
many	TRBD2	TRBV10-3	TRBJ2-3	CAISANSGVDTQYF	TGTGCCATCAGTGCGAATAGCGGGGTGGATACGCAGTATTTT